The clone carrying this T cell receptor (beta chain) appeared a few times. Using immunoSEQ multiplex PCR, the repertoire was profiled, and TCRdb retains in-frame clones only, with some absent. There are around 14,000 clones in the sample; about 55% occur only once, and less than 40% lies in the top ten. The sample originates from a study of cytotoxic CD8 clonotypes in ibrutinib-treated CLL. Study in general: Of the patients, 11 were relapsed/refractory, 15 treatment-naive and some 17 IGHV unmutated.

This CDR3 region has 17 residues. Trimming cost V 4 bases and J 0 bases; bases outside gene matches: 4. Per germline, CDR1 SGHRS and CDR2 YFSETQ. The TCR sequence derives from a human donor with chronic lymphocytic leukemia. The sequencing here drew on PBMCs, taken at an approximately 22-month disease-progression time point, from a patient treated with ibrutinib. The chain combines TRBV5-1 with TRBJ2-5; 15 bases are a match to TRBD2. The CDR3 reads CASSTRTSGGDQETQYF. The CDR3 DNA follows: TGCGCCAGCAGCACCCGGACTAGCGGGGGGGACCAAGAGACCCAGTACTTC.